A single T cell receptor (beta chain) is shown here with its context. Profiled with immunoSEQ multiplex PCR; TCRdb holds only in-frame clones, not every one. The sample shows around 1.6 million clones, 95% to 99% of them seen only once. Germline CDR1 and CDR2: SGHTA and FQGTGA. V shed 6 bases and J shed 4 bases, with 18 bases lying between them. The CDR3 extends over 15 amino acids. The record originates from a study of shared clonotypes between healthy human individuals. The clonotype comes from a man younger than 40 in good health. The material sequenced was naive CD4+ T cells sorted from blood. Subset given: CD45RA+ positively selected. This chain joins TRBV7-3 and TRBJ1-2, with D perhaps TRBD1 (6 bases). The CDR3 reads CASSPQQGTSYGYTF. In nucleotides, the CDR3 is TGTGCCAGCAGTCCCCAACAGGGCACCAGCTATGGCTACACCTTC.